This TCR beta chain was obtained from a study of a mutant IDH1 vaccine in newly diagnosed glioma (dated by TCRdb to 2020 to 2023). With regard to the full study: Patients were given eight vaccinations, in weeks 1, 3, 5, 7, 11, 15, 19 and 23, which matched visits V03 through V10. For exploratory analyses, longitudinal TCRB deep sequencing was carried out in about two dozen treated patients wherever samples were available. Peripheral blood samples were drawn at six visits, namely V03 (baseline), V05, V07, V10, V12 and V13. Prior to enrollment, patients had been given standard therapy consisting of radiotherapy alone, temozolomide alone, or radiochemotherapy with temozolomide, with the combination given to most patients. Vaccination started 4-6 weeks after radiotherapy alone, or was given together with temozolomide cycles in the groups whose treatment included chemotherapy. Of the 32 patients who were treated, approximately 60% were male and about 40% were female, and the mean age was around 40 years. General study outcomes and caveats: Across multiple MHC alleles, vaccine-induced immune responses were seen in 90% to 95% of patients. Changes in the top peripheral T cell clonotypes picked up by TCRB sequencing did not appear to be linked to pseudoprogression. The authors noted that analyses of patient blood samples could not be reproduced because of sample limitations. Availability determined which PBMC samples were chosen for TCRB deep sequencing.

Comment on this clone: Its antigen remains unidentified. Base qualities are not at hand, and no much larger clone is one base apart.

CDR3 length: 13 amino acids, cysteine to phenylalanine. Just the 39-base CDR3 DNA is kept, in frame starting at base 1. The germline V gene (reference sequence) provides CDR1 PRHDT and CDR2 FYEKMQ. Trimming costs V 5 bases and J 1 base, and their ends lie 9 bases apart. The sample's time point label is to be understood as: week 23, last vaccination. Each vaccine dose, consisting of 300 ug of a 20-mer mutant IDH1 peptide in Montanide, was administered subcutaneously with topical imiquimod. All donors had newly diagnosed IDH1-mutant astrocytomas of WHO grade 3 or 4 that showed loss of nuclear ATRX. The samples were drawn from NOA16, a multicentre, single-arm, open-label phase I trial in Germany that tested a mutant IDH1 peptide vaccine in humans for the first time. Genomic DNA for TCRB sequencing was extracted from EDTA blood using the DNeasy Blood and Tissue Kit. Libraries were made using the immunoSEQ multiplex PCR assay. The hsTCRB Kit was used according to the manufacturer's protocol to amplify rearranged TCR beta chain sequences. An Illumina MiSeq was used to sequence the TCRB libraries. Per the original workflow: The kit vendor's proprietary platform handled demultiplexing, trimming and gene mapping. Sourced from immuneACCESS, this table was stored by TCRdb with only in-frame sequences that have V and J called. A share of the clones is absent; for the studies checked, an unresolved V gene accounts for under half, and the remainder has no known explanation. V and J calls and clone size are copied from that table; D and trimming were computed from the DNA. The sample table records roughly 43,000 clones; around 76% of these occur just once. The top ten constitute about 4.9% of the sample.

The specimen comprised PBMCs, sampled from a glioma patient whose treatment included an IDH1 peptide vaccine. The origin of this receptor is a man aged 45 to 65 with glioma. The rearranged chain carries TRBV13 and TRBJ2-7; too little of a D gene remains to name it. The CDR3 sequence is CASSPRSSYEQYF. The nucleotide sequence is TGTGCCAGCAGCCCTCGTAGTTCCTACGAGCAGTACTTC.